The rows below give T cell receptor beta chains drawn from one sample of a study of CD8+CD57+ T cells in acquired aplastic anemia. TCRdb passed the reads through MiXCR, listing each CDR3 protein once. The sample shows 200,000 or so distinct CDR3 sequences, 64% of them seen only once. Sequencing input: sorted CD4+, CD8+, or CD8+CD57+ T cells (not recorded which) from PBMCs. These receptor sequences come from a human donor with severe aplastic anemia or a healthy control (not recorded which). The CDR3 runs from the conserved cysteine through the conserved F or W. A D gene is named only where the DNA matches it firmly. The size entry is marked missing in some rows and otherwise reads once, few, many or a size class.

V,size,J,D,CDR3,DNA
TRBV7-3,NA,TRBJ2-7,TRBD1,CASSQAAGGSGQYF,TGCGCCAGCAGCCAAGCGGCAGGGGGCTCGGGGCAGTACTTC
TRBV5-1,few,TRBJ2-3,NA,CASSLVLATDTQYF,TGCGCCAGCAGCTTGGTCCTAGCGACAGATACGCAGTATTTT
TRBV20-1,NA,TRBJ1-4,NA,CSASAFGPARHEKLFF,TGCAGTGCTAGTGCCTTCGGTCCTGCACGGCATGAAAAACTGTTTTTT
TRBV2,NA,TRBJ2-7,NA,CASSADTNYEQYF,TGTGCCAGCAGTGCGGACACAAACTACGAGCAGTACTTC
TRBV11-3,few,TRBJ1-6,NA,CASSSQAGSPLHF,TGTGCCAGCAGCTCTCAGGCCGGGTCACCCCTCCACTTT
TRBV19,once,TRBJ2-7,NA,CASSMAGVAYEQYF,TGTGCCAGTAGTATGGCCGGGGTTGCCTACGAGCAGTACTTC
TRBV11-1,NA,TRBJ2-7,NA,CASSLAGGGTYEQYF,TGTGCCAGCAGCTTAGCGGGAGGAGGTACCTACGAGCAGTACTTC
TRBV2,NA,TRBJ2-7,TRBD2,CASRIPLAGRYEQYF,TGTGCCAGCAGGATCCCGTTAGCGGGGAGATACGAGCAGTACTTC
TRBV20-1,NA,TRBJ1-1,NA,CSARDPQGNTEAFF,TGCAGTGCTAGAGATCCACAGGGAAACACTGAAGCTTTCTTT
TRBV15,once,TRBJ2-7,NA,CATSRDALGTPSYEQYF,TGTGCCACCAGCAGAGATGCCTTGGGAACCCCCTCCTACGAGCAGTACTTC
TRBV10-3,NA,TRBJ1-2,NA,CAIAQGSYGYTF,TGTGCCATCGCCCAGGGTAGCTATGGCTACACCTTC
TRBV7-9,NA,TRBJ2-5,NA,CASSSPGLSQETQYF,TGTGCCAGCAGCTCGCCGGGACTTTCTCAAGAGACCCAGTACTTC
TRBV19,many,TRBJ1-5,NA,CASSIATASNQPQHF,TGTGCCAGTAGTATAGCTACCGCAAGCAATCAGCCCCAGCATTTT
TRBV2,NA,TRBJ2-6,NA,CASSIDRSGANVLTF,TGTGCCAGCAGCATCGACAGGTCCGGGGCCAACGTCCTGACTTTC
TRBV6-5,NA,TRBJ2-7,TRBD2,CASRFGTGTSGGRQYF,TGTGCCAGCAGGTTCGGCACCGGGACTAGCGGGGGACGGCAGTACTTC
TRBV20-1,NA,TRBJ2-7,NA,CSARRGDLTDEQYF,TGCAGTGCTAGAAGGGGGGATCTTACGGACGAGCAGTACTTC
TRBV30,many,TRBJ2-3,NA,CAWIGDGTDTQYF,TGTGCCTGGATAGGGGATGGTACAGATACGCAGTATTTT
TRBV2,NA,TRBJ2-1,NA,CASTEGRNEQFF,TGTGCCAGCACCGAGGGTAGGAATGAGCAGTTCTTC
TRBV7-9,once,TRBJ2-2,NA,CASSLEDSPVTGELFF,TGTGCCAGCAGCTTAGAGGACAGCCCTGTCACCGGGGAGCTGTTTTTT
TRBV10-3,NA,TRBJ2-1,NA,CAIRARDYNEQFF,TGTGCCATCAGAGCCCGGGACTACAATGAGCAGTTCTTC
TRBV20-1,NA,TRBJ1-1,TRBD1,CSARANRGRMNTEAFF,TGCAGTGCTAGGGCAAACAGGGGGCGCATGAACACTGAAGCTTTCTTT
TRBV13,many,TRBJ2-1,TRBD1,CASSWGTASSYNEQFF,TGTGCCAGCAGCTGGGGGACAGCCAGCTCCTACAATGAGCAGTTCTTC
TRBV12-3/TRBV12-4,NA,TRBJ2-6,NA,CASSSSLRANVLTF,TGTGCCAGCAGTTCGAGTCTGAGGGCCAACGTCCTGACTTTC
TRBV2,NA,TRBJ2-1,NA,CASSESLTAYNEQFF,TGTGCCAGCAGTGAATCACTTACCGCCTACAATGAGCAGTTCTTC
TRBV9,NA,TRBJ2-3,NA,CASSPRVARPDTQYF,TGTGCCAGCAGCCCCCGGGTAGCGAGGCCAGATACGCAGTATTTT
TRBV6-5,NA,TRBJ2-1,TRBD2,CASSDTSGADEQFF,TGTGCCAGCAGTGATACTAGCGGGGCAGATGAGCAGTTCTTC
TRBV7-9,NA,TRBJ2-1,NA,CASSFGGNTYNEQFF,TGTGCCAGCAGCTTTGGTGGGAACACCTACAATGAGCAGTTCTTC
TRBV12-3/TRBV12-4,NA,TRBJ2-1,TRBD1,CASRGQGYEQFF,TGTGCCAGCAGAGGACAGGGCTACGAGCAGTTCTTC
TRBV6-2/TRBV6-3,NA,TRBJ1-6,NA,CASSYPKGVGTGNSPLHF,TGTGCCAGCAGTTACCCCAAAGGGGTAGGGACGGGGAATTCACCCCTCCACTTT
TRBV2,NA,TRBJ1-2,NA,CASSVGTTGLYGYTF,TGTGCCAGCAGTGTGGGGACGACAGGTCTCTATGGCTACACCTTC
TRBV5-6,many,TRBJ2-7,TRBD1,CASSSGTAYEQYF,TGTGCCAGCAGCTCCGGGACAGCCTACGAGCAGTACTTC
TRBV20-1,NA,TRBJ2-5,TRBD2,CSATTSGGETQYF,TGCAGTGCAACGACTAGCGGGGGAGAGACCCAGTACTTC
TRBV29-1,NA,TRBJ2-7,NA,CSVVPQRNEQYF,TGCAGCGTTGTACCTCAGAGGAACGAGCAGTACTTC